This T cell receptor (beta chain) is from a study of cytomegalovirus exposure and HLA in healthy donors. Study outcomes and limitations: It was reported in a later analysis that an Asian-associated ancestry cluster showed fewer N-insertions than the roughly 670-donor mean. Common viral pathogens seemed to be connected with several of the most significant clusters, according to a later analysis. Some TCR beta chains (around 160 of them) were listed as cytomegalovirus-associated. A previous analysis found most TCR beta V segments productive roughly 90% or roughly 30% of the time.

Germline values: CDR1 ENHRY, CDR2 SYGVKD. Trimming cost V 0 bases and J 7 bases; bases outside gene matches: 3. The CDR3 covers 14 residues. Only one count was recorded for this clone. The antigen is not known. PCR involved 60 Vbeta and 13 Jbeta primers. Sequencing used immunoSEQ multiplex PCR; TCRdb keeps in-frame clones, though not all of them. The sample has about 120,000 clones; around 75% are singletons. The rearrangement links TRBV10-3 to TRBJ2-1; 7 bases match TRBD1. This clonotype was sampled from a woman aged 40 to 55 in good health and CMV-seropositive. The specimen sequenced was PBMCs. The CDR3 DNA follows: TGTGCCATCAGTGAGTCTGACAGGGAGAATGAGCAGTTCTTC. Translating gives CAISESDRENEQFF.